The sequence of this T cell receptor beta chain was determined in a study of blood T cells in healthy people across ages. Study in general: With template switching, about one barcoded beta molecule was captured per two T cells.

A second roughly 6 to 12 cycle PCR used barcoded and J-beta primers. TCRdb reanalysed the 5' RACE reads using MiXCR and keeps one entry per CDR3 protein. The table shows roughly 1.5 million distinct CDR3 sequences, with 35% to 45% occurring only once. Healthy Caucasian individuals from Russia aged about 6 to 95 served as donors. Sequences were obtained from blood. The source is a woman aged 18-29 years in good health.

The CDR3 DNA reads as TGCAGCGTTGCCGGCACCTATGGCTACACCTTC. As protein: CSVAGTYGYTF. The chain has TRBV29-1 and TRBJ1-2; the D is unclear. Between the trimmed V and J ends, which lost 4 bases and 4 bases, there was a span of 7 bases. CDR1 is SQVTM and CDR2 is ANQGSEA in the germline V gene. The CDR3 consists of 11 residues.